Listed below are T cell receptor beta chains from one sample, sequenced in a study of T cell repertoires in ileal Crohn's disease. Here immunoSEQ multiplex PCR was the method, and the copy in TCRdb shows in-frame clones only, minus some. The profile covers approximately 10,000 clones, with around 77% appearing a single time and 6% to 8.5% taken by the ten largest. The sample comprised ileal tissue. These receptors all stem from an adult with Crohn's disease. Both conserved end residues are part of each CDR3. Fields, in order: J gene, V gene, clone size, D gene, CDR3 protein, CDR3 DNA. D genes are given only for firm matches. Clone size is shown for a subset of rows, as once, few, many or a class of expanded clone.

J gene: TRBJ1-2; V gene: TRBV11-2; clone size: -; D gene: TRBD1; CDR3 protein: CASSDRGGDYGYTF; CDR3 DNA: TGTGCCAGCAGCGACAGGGGGGGAGACTATGGCTACACCTTC
J gene: TRBJ2-5; V gene: TRBV18; clone size: -; D gene: -; CDR3 protein: CASSPQGQETQYF; CDR3 DNA: TGTGCCAGCTCACCTCAGGGTCAAGAGACCCAGTACTTC
J gene: TRBJ2-4; V gene: TRBV5-1; clone size: -; D gene: -; CDR3 protein: CASSLDGGTKNIQYF; CDR3 DNA: TGCGCCAGCAGCTTGGATGGGGGCACCAAAAACATTCAGTACTTC
J gene: TRBJ2-1; V gene: TRBV15; clone size: -; D gene: TRBD2; CDR3 protein: CATSRDPSGATYNEQFF; CDR3 DNA: TGTGCCACCAGCAGAGACCCTAGCGGGGCCACCTACAATGAGCAGTTCTTC
J gene: TRBJ1-4; V gene: TRBV5-1; clone size: once; D gene: -; CDR3 protein: CASSQNGRFNEKLFF; CDR3 DNA: TGCGCCAGCAGTCAGAACGGCAGGTTTAATGAAAAACTGTTTTTT
J gene: TRBJ1-2; V gene: TRBV7-9; clone size: -; D gene: TRBD1; CDR3 protein: CASSPPGQNYGYTF; CDR3 DNA: TGTGCCAGCAGCCCTCCGGGACAGAACTATGGCTACACCTTC
J gene: TRBJ1-3; V gene: TRBV5-4; clone size: few; D gene: TRBD1; CDR3 protein: CASSQENPGQGLNTIYF; CDR3 DNA: TGTGCCAGCAGCCAAGAAAACCCGGGACAGGGTCTAAACACCATATATTTT
J gene: TRBJ2-3; V gene: TRBV27; clone size: -; D gene: -; CDR3 protein: CASNSASSTDTQYF; CDR3 DNA: TGTGCCAGCAATAGCGCTTCTAGCACAGATACGCAGTATTTT
J gene: TRBJ1-5; V gene: TRBV2; clone size: -; D gene: -; CDR3 protein: CASSEAGGRQPQHF; CDR3 DNA: TGTGCCAGCAGTGAAGCGGGGGGACGACAGCCCCAGCATTTT
J gene: TRBJ2-5; V gene: TRBV6-1; clone size: -; D gene: -; CDR3 protein: CASSPRLGTAETQYF; CDR3 DNA: TGTGCCAGCAGCCCCAGATTGGGCACTGCAGAGACCCAGTACTTC
J gene: TRBJ1-2; V gene: TRBV28; clone size: -; D gene: TRBD1; CDR3 protein: CASSLQGEGGYTF; CDR3 DNA: TGTGCCAGCAGTCTACAGGGGGAGGGAGGCTACACCTTC
J gene: TRBJ1-1; V gene: TRBV18; clone size: -; D gene: -; CDR3 protein: CASSLGRVGTEAFF; CDR3 DNA: TGTGCCAGCTCCCTAGGGAGGGTGGGCACTGAAGCTTTCTTT
J gene: TRBJ2-7; V gene: TRBV30; clone size: -; D gene: -; CDR3 protein: CAWRQTSSYEQYF; CDR3 DNA: TGTGCCTGGAGACAGACGAGCTCCTACGAGCAGTACTTC
J gene: TRBJ2-7; V gene: TRBV7-9; clone size: -; D gene: -; CDR3 protein: CASSQIAYEQYF; CDR3 DNA: TGTGCCAGCAGCCAAATTGCCTACGAGCAGTACTTC
J gene: TRBJ2-1; V gene: TRBV9; clone size: -; D gene: TRBD1; CDR3 protein: CASSQPGTGRYNEQFF; CDR3 DNA: TGTGCCAGCAGCCAACCCGGGACAGGCCGCTACAATGAGCAGTTCTTC
J gene: TRBJ2-1; V gene: TRBV6-4; clone size: -; D gene: TRBD2; CDR3 protein: CASSDSAGGNEQFF; CDR3 DNA: TGTGCCAGCAGTGACTCTGCGGGGGGGAATGAGCAGTTCTTC
J gene: TRBJ1-1; V gene: TRBV7-6; clone size: -; D gene: TRBD1; CDR3 protein: CASSLGRGDRDPNTEAFF; CDR3 DNA: TGTGCCAGCAGCTTAGGACGGGGGGACAGGGATCCGAACACTGAAGCTTTCTTT
J gene: TRBJ1-1; V gene: TRBV10-3; clone size: -; D gene: -; CDR3 protein: CAISERAGKNTEAFF; CDR3 DNA: TGTGCCATCAGTGAGAGGGCAGGGAAAAACACTGAAGCTTTCTTT
J gene: TRBJ2-7; V gene: TRBV7-2; clone size: -; D gene: TRBD2; CDR3 protein: CASSLASGALEQYF; CDR3 DNA: TGTGCCAGCAGCTTAGCTAGCGGGGCCCTCGAGCAGTACTTC
J gene: TRBJ1-1; V gene: TRBV5-1; clone size: once; D gene: -; CDR3 protein: CASRAGRSEAFF; CDR3 DNA: TGCGCCAGCAGAGCAGGGAGGTCTGAAGCTTTCTTT
J gene: TRBJ1-4; V gene: TRBV11-2; clone size: -; D gene: TRBD1; CDR3 protein: CASSPLDRREKLFF; CDR3 DNA: TGTGCCAGCAGCCCCTTGGACAGGCGTGAAAAACTGTTTTTT
J gene: TRBJ2-7; V gene: TRBV18; clone size: -; D gene: TRBD2; CDR3 protein: CASSPTSGGSPYEQYF; CDR3 DNA: TGTGCCAGCTCACCCACTAGCGGGGGGTCCCCCTACGAGCAGTACTTC
J gene: TRBJ2-3; V gene: TRBV6-5; clone size: -; D gene: TRBD1; CDR3 protein: CASRRGGEDTQYF; CDR3 DNA: TGTGCCAGCAGGAGAGGGGGCGAAGATACGCAGTATTTT
J gene: TRBJ2-7; V gene: TRBV5-1; clone size: -; D gene: -; CDR3 protein: CASSLQGGSYEQYF; CDR3 DNA: TGCGCCAGCAGCTTGCAAGGGGGCTCCTACGAGCAGTACTTC
J gene: TRBJ2-7; V gene: TRBV30; clone size: -; D gene: -; CDR3 protein: CAWREGIHEQYF; CDR3 DNA: TGTGCCTGGAGGGAGGGGATTCACGAGCAGTACTTC
J gene: TRBJ2-7; V gene: TRBV7-2; clone size: -; D gene: -; CDR3 protein: CASSSGQPSYEQYF; CDR3 DNA: TGTGCCAGCAGCTCGGGACAACCTAGCTACGAGCAGTACTTC
J gene: TRBJ2-5; V gene: TRBV30; clone size: -; D gene: TRBD1; CDR3 protein: CAWSRLGQGGETQYF; CDR3 DNA: TGTGCCTGGAGCAGGCTGGGACAGGGTGGCGAGACCCAGTACTTC
J gene: TRBJ2-3; V gene: TRBV18; clone size: -; D gene: TRBD1; CDR3 protein: CASSEQGDRTDTQYF; CDR3 DNA: TGTGCCAGCTCGGAACAGGGGGATCGCACAGATACGCAGTATTTT
J gene: TRBJ1-3; V gene: TRBV5-6; clone size: once; D gene: TRBD1; CDR3 protein: CASSRIPGQNAPGNTIYF; CDR3 DNA: TGTGCCAGCAGCCGTATACCGGGACAGAATGCACCTGGAAACACCATATATTTT
J gene: TRBJ1-2; V gene: TRBV6-6; clone size: -; D gene: TRBD1; CDR3 protein: CASSLPAGGHGYTF; CDR3 DNA: TGTGCCAGCAGCCTCCCCGCAGGGGGCCATGGCTACACCTTC
J gene: TRBJ2-7; V gene: TRBV2; clone size: -; D gene: TRBD2; CDR3 protein: CASSDYRTSGEQYF; CDR3 DNA: TGTGCCAGCAGTGATTATAGGACTAGCGGCGAGCAGTACTTC
J gene: TRBJ2-3; V gene: TRBV11-2; clone size: -; D gene: TRBD2; CDR3 protein: CASSPRLAGRGDTQYF; CDR3 DNA: TGTGCCAGCAGCCCTCGACTAGCGGGGAGGGGAGATACGCAGTATTTT
J gene: TRBJ1-5; V gene: TRBV5-1; clone size: -; D gene: -; CDR3 protein: CASSPGEGRRPQHF; CDR3 DNA: TGCGCCAGCAGCCCAGGAGAGGGGAGGCGGCCCCAGCATTTT
J gene: TRBJ1-2; V gene: TRBV7-9; clone size: -; D gene: TRBD1; CDR3 protein: CASSLGIGGSGYTF; CDR3 DNA: TGTGCCAGCAGCTTAGGCATAGGGGGCTCTGGCTACACCTTC
J gene: TRBJ2-7; V gene: TRBV21-1; clone size: -; D gene: -; CDR3 protein: CATWGQVRSEQYF; CDR3 DNA: TGTGCCACGTGGGGCCAGGTCCGTTCCGAGCAGTACTTC
J gene: TRBJ2-7; V gene: TRBV5-4; clone size: -; D gene: TRBD2; CDR3 protein: CASSSSGRPYEQYF; CDR3 DNA: TGTGCCAGCAGCAGTAGCGGGAGGCCCTACGAGCAGTACTTC
J gene: TRBJ2-1; V gene: TRBV6-6; clone size: -; D gene: TRBD1; CDR3 protein: CASSPGQGAVNEQFF; CDR3 DNA: TGTGCCAGCAGTCCCGGACAGGGCGCGGTCAATGAGCAGTTCTTC
J gene: TRBJ1-1; V gene: TRBV29-1; clone size: once; D gene: TRBD1; CDR3 protein: CSVYTGVTEAFF; CDR3 DNA: TGCAGCGTTTATACAGGGGTCACTGAAGCTTTCTTT
J gene: TRBJ2-1; V gene: TRBV5-4; clone size: -; D gene: TRBD2; CDR3 protein: CASSQTPGLAGEVQFF; CDR3 DNA: TGTGCCAGCAGCCAAACCCCGGGACTAGCGGGAGAGGTACAGTTCTTC
J gene: TRBJ2-5; V gene: TRBV9; clone size: -; D gene: TRBD2; CDR3 protein: CASSVYPSGRQGETQYF; CDR3 DNA: TGTGCCAGCAGCGTATATCCCTCCGGGAGGCAGGGCGAGACCCAGTACTTC
J gene: TRBJ1-1; V gene: TRBV27; clone size: -; D gene: TRBD1; CDR3 protein: CASTTRQGLTEAFF; CDR3 DNA: TGTGCCAGCACTACTAGACAGGGCCTCACTGAAGCTTTCTTT
J gene: TRBJ1-1; V gene: TRBV19; clone size: few; D gene: TRBD1; CDR3 protein: CASSIVSGGAETAFF; CDR3 DNA: TGTGCCAGTAGTATAGTGTCAGGGGGAGCCGAAACAGCTTTCTTT